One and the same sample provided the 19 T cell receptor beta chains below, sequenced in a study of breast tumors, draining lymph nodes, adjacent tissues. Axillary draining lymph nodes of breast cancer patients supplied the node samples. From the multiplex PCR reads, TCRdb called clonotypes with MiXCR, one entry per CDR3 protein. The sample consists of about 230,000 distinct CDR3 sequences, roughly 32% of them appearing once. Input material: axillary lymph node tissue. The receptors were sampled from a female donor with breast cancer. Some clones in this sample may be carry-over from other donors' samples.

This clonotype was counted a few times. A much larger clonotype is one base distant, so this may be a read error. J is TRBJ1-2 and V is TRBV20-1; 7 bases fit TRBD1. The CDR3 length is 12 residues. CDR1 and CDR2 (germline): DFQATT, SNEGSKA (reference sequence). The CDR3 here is CSAQDRPYGSTF. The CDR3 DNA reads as TGCAGTGCTCAGGACAGGCCATATGGCTCCACCTTC.

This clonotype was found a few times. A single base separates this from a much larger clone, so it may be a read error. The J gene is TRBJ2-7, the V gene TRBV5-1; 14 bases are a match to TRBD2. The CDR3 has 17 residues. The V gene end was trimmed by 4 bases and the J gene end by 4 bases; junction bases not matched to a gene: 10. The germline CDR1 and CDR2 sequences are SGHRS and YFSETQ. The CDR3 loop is CASSPGTSGSAWYEQYF. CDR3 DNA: TGCGCCAGCAGCCCCGGGACTAGCGGGAGCGCCTGGTACGAGCAGTACTTC. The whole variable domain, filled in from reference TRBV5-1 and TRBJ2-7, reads KAGVTQTPRYLIKTRGQQVTLSCSPISGHRSVSWYQQTPGQGLQFLFEYFSETQRNKGNFPGRFSGRQFSNSRSEMNVSTLELGDSALYLCASSPGTSGSAWYEQYFGPGTRLTVT.

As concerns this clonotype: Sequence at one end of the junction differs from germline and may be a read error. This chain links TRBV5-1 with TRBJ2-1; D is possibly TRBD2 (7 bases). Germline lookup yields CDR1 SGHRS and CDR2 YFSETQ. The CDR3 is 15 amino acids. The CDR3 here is CASSEAGEGDNEQCF. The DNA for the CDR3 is TGCGCCAGCAGTGAGGCGGGAGAGGGGGACAATGAGCAGTGCTTC.

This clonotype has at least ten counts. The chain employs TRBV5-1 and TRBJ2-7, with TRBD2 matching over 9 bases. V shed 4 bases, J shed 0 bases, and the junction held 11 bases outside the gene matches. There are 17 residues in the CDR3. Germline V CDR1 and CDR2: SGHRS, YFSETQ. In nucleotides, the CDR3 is TGCGCCAGCAGCCCAAGCGGGAGGCCCGAAAGCTCCTACGAGCAGTACTTC. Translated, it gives CASSPSGRPESSYEQYF. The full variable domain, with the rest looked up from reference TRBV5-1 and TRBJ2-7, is KAGVTQTPRYLIKTRGQQVTLSCSPISGHRSVSWYQQTPGQGLQFLFEYFSETQRNKGNFPGRFSGRQFSNSRSEMNVSTLELGDSALYLCASSPSGRPESSYEQYFGPGTRLTVT.

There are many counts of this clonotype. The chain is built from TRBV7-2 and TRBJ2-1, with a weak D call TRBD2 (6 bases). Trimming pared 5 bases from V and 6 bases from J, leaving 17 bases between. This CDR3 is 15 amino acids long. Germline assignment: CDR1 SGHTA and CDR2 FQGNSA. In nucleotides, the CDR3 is TGTGCCAGCAGCCCGCGGGGACTTGGAAGCAATGAGCAGTTCTTC. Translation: CASSPRGLGSNEQFF.

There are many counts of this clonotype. The CDR3 loop is CASSPSGGRGTQYF. DNA of the CDR3: TGTGCCAGCAGCCCCTCGGGGGGCCGGGGGACCCAGTACTTC. V is TRBV6-6 and J is TRBJ2-5; D is perhaps TRBD2 (7 bases). Per germline, CDR1 MNHNY and CDR2 SVGAGI (reference sequence). V lost 6 bases and J lost 7, with 18 bases in between. The CDR3 has 14 amino acids.

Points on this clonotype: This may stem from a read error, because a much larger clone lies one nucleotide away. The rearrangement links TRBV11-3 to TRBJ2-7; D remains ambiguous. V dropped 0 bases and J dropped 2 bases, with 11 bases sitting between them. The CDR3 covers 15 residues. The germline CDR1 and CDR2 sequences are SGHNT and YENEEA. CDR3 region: CASSLDRSSTYEQYF. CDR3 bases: TGTGCCAGCAGCTTAGATCGGAGCTCGACCTACGAGCAGTACTTC.

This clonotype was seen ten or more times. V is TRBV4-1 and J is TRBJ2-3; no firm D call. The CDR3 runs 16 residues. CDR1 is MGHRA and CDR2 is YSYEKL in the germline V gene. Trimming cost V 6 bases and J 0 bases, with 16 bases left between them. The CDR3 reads CASSRGGRSSTDTQYF. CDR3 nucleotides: TGCGCCAGCAGTCGCGGTGGGCGGTCTAGCACAGATACGCAGTATTTT.

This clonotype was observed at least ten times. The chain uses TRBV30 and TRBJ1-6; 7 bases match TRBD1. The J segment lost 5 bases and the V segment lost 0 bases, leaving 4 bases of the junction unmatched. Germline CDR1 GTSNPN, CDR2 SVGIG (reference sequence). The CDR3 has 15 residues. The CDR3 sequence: CAWSVRQGDNSPLHF. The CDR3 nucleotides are TGTGCCTGGAGTGTCCGACAGGGAGATAATTCACCCCTCCACTTT.

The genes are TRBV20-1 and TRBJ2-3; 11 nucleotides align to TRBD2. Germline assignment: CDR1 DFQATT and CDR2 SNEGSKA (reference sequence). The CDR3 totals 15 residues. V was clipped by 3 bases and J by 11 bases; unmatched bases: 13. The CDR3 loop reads CSARSWGLADNEQYF. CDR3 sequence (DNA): TGCAGTGCTAGGAGTTGGGGACTAGCGGACAATGAGCAGTATTTT.

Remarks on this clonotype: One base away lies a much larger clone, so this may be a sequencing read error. Here the CDR3 DNA reads TGTGCCAGCAGTCACTCCGGGGAAAAACTGTTTTTT. This encodes CASSHSGEKLFF. The V call is TRBV6-6, the J call TRBJ1-4; D unresolved. The V gene's germline CDR1 is MNHNY and CDR2 SVGAGI (reference sequence). The CDR3 extends over 12 amino acids.

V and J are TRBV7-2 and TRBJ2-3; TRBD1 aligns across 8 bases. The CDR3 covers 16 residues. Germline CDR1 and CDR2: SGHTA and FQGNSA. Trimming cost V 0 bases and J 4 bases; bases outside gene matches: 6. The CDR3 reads CASSLAPGGDSDTQYF. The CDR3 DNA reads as TGTGCCAGCAGCTTAGCACCAGGGGGCGACTCAGATACGCAGTATTTT.

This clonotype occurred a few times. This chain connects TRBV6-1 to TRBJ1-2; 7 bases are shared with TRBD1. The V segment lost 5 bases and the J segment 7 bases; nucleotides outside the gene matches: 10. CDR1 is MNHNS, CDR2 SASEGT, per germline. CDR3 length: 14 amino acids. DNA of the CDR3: TGTGCCAGCAGTCCGGGGGCCAGGGGGGGTGGCTACACCTTC. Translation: CASSPGARGGGYTF.

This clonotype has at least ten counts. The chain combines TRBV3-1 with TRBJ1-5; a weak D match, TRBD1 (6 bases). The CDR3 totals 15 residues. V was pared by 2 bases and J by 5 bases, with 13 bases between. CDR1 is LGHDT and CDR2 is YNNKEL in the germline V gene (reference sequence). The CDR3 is CASSQNPQGDQPQHF. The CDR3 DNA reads TGTGCCAGCAGCCAAAACCCACAGGGAGATCAGCCCCAGCATTTT. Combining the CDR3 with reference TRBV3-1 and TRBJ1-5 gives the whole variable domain DTAVSQTPKYLVTQMGNDKSIKCEQNLGHDTMYWYKQDSKKFLKIMFSYNNKELIINETVPNRFSPKSPDKAHLNLHINSLELGDSAVYFCASSQNPQGDQPQHFGDGTRLSIL.

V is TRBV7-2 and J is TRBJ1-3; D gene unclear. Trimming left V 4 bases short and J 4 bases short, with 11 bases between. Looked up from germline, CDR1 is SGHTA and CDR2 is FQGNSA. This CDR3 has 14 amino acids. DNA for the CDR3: TGTGCCAGCAGCTCGAGACTAGCGGGAAACACCATATATTTT. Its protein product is CASSSRLAGNTIYF.

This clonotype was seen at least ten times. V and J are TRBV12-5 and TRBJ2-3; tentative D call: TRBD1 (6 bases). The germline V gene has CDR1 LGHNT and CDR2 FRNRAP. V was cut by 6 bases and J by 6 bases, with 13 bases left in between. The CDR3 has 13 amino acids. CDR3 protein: CASGDAGVDTQYF. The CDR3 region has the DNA TGTGCTAGTGGGGACGCAGGGGTCGATACGCAGTATTTT.

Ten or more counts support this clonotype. The CDR3 sequence: CASSEGLAGGNYNEQFF. CDR3 coding DNA: TGTGCCAGCAGTGAGGGACTAGCGGGAGGGAATTACAATGAGCAGTTCTTC. The chain is built from TRBV2 and TRBJ2-1; 16 bases are shared with TRBD2. V trimming: 3 bases; J trimming: 4 bases; junction bases outside the gene matches: 3. This CDR3 is 17 amino acids long. Germline V gives CDR1 SNHLY, CDR2 FYNNEI.

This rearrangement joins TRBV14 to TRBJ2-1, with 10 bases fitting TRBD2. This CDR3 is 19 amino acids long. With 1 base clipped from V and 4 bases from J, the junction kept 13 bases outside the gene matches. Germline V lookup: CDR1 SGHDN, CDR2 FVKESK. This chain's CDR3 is CASSQAGPAGGPRYNEQFF. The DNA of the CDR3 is TGTGCCAGCAGCCAAGCGGGACCAGCGGGAGGGCCGAGGTACAATGAGCAGTTCTTC.

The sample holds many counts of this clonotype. The CDR3 coding sequence is TGTGCCAGCAGCTTAGTCTTTTCGGCAGGGACTGGCTACACCTTC. Protein product: CASSLVFSAGTGYTF. The chain carries TRBV7-8 and TRBJ1-2; D is perhaps TRBD1 (5 bases). V lost 1 base and J lost 7, with 16 bases in between. Germline CDR1 is SGHVS and CDR2 is FQNEAQ. CDR3 size: 15 residues.